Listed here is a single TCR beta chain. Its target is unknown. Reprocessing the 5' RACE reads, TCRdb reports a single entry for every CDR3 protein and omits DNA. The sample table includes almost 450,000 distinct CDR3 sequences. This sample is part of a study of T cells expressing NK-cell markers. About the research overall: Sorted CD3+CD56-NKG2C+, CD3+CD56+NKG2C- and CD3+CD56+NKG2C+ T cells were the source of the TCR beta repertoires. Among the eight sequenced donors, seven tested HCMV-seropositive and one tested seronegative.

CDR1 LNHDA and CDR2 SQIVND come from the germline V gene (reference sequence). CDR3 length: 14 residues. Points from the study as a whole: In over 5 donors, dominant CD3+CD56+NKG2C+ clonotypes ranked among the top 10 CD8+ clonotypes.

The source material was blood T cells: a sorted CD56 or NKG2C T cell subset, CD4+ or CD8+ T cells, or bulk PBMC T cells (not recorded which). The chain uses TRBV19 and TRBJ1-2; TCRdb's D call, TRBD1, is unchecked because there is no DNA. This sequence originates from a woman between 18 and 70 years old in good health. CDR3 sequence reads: CASSTAGTGYGYTF.